This T cell receptor beta chain derives from a study of T cells after yellow fever vaccination. The table lists this clonotype with a few counts. The V segment lost 3 bases and the J segment 5 bases; nucleotides outside the gene matches: 7. The CDR3 contains 14 residues. TCRdb redid the calling of the 5' RACE reads with MiXCR, one entry per CDR3 protein. The sample includes 250,000 or so distinct CDR3 sequences, 5.5% to 8.5% seen only once; the top ten take approximately 1%. This TCR was sampled from a man aged 25 to 40 who received the YFV17D yellow fever vaccine. Source: CD4+ T cells sorted from PBMCs, taken on the day of the yellow fever booster vaccination. The gene calls are TRBV12-3 or TRBV12-4 and TRBJ2-7, with 7 nucleotides matching TRBD2. The CDR3 here is CASSLSAGDNEQYF. The CDR3 coding sequence is TGTGCCAGCAGTTTGTCGGCGGGAGACAACGAGCAGTACTTC.